This TCR beta chain was profiled in a study of glioma-infiltrating T cells after dendritic cell vaccination. The study's findings and limits: Complete blood and tumor specimen sets were limited to few patients. Patients with more pretreatment TILs had longer time to progression and survival. TCR clonality showed no direct relationship with survival.

This clone was recorded a few times. Its antigen is undetermined. Measured with immunoSEQ multiplex PCR; TCRdb has only the in-frame clones, and not every one. Of some 87,000 clones detected, more than 75% appear once; the ten largest clones hold over 2.5%. Germline V gene sequence: CDR1 SGHNT, CDR2 YYREEE (reference sequence). V gave up 3 bases and J gave up 4 bases, with 14 bases separating them. The length of the CDR3 is 15 residues. The specimen comprised blood, sampled before dendritic cell vaccination. This clonotype was obtained from a human donor with glioblastoma. This chain links TRBV5-4 with TRBJ1-3; D is possibly TRBD1 (6 bases). This CDR3 reads CASSWSGGPGNTIYF. The CDR3, as DNA: TGTGCCAGCAGCTGGAGCGGGGGGCCAGGAAACACCATATATTTT.